This TCR delta chain was captured in a study of gamma-delta chains in newborns, infants, children. At the level of the study: Microbial exposure reportedly drives polyclonal innate γδ T cell expansion after birth.

Germline V gene sequence: CDR1 TSWWSYY, CDR2 QGS. V was pared by 2 bases and J by 3 bases, with 19 bases between. There are 17 residues in the CDR3. TCRdb re-processed the reads via CATT. The sample has approximately 5,000 delta-chain clones; 4.5% to 5.5% are singletons. This clone turned up a few times. The receptor's source is a child who was a newborn, infant or young child, either healthy, febrile or measles-vaccinated (not recorded which). Sequences were obtained from blood. This sequence joins TRDV1 and TRDJ1; D uncertain. The CDR3 coding sequence is TGTGCTCTTGGGGAAATACCTCTAGACCCTAGGCCCGATAAACTCATCTTT. Translation gives CALGEIPLDPRPDKLIF.